This T cell receptor beta chain came from a study of early T cells in non-severe SARS-CoV-2 infection. Unique molecular identifiers were affixed to single, distinct cDNA molecules. TCRdb processed the 5' RACE reads anew with MiXCR; each CDR3 protein has one entry. The profile covers 70,000 or so distinct CDR3 sequences, with 10% appearing a single time and under 10% taken by the ten largest. The CDR3 is 13 residues long. With V trimmed by 5 bases and J by 5 bases, 4 bases remained unmatched. Germline loops: CDR1 LNHDA, CDR2 SQIVND (reference sequence). This sequence was found in an adult who was a healthcare worker with PCR-confirmed SARS-CoV-2 infection or an uninfected control (not recorded which). The specimen comprised whole blood, sampled at baseline. J is TRBJ2-5 and V is TRBV19, with 8 bases fitting TRBD2. The CDR3 coding sequence is TGTGCCAGTAGTGACTCGGGAGGGGAGACCCAGTACTTC. Protein sequence: CASSDSGGETQYF.